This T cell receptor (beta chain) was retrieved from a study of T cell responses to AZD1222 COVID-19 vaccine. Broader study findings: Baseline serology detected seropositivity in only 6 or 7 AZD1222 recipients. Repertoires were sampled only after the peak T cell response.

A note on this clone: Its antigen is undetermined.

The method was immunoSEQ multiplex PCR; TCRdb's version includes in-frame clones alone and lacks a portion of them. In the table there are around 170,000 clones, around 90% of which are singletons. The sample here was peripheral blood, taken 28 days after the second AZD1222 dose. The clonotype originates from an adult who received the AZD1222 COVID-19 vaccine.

The chain's CDR3 is CASSHDTGGGTEAFF. Here the CDR3 DNA reads TGCGCCAGCAGCCACGATACAGGGGGAGGCACTGAAGCTTTCTTT. J is TRBJ1-1 and V is TRBV5-1; 8 positions match TRBD1. The length of the CDR3 is 15 residues. Unmatched junction bases numbered 9, after V lost 4 bases and J lost 4 bases. Germline V CDR1 and CDR2: SGHRS, YFSETQ.